The 32 T cell receptor beta chains below were found in one sample sequenced in a study of control samples from healthy donors and cancer patients. Using immunoSEQ multiplex PCR, the repertoire was profiled, and TCRdb retains in-frame clones only, with some absent. The repertoire holds 79,000 or so clones, with around nine tenths as singletons. Input material: PBMCs. The receptor source for this set is a woman in her 50s with colorectal cancer.

The sample holds one count of this clone. V gene TRBV4-2 combines with J gene TRBJ1-2; 9 bases are a match to TRBD1. The germline CDR1 and CDR2 sequences are LGHNA and YNFKEQ. V lost 0 bases, J lost 5 bases, and 7 bases stayed unmatched. The CDR3 sequence is 16 residues long. CDR3 loop: CASSQEGGQGGYGYTF. Here the CDR3 DNA reads TGTGCCAGCAGCCAAGAGGGGGGACAGGGAGGGTATGGCTACACCTTC.

The rearrangement links TRBV4-3 to TRBJ1-3; tentatively, D is TRBD1 (5 bases). The CDR3 loop spans 14 amino acids. Germline V gives CDR1 LGHNA, CDR2 YSLEER. With 5 bases removed from V and 7 bases from J, the gap between germline ends came to 15 bases. The CDR3: CASSEGTAFNTIYF. The CDR3 DNA follows: TGCGCCAGCAGCGAGGGGACGGCGTTTAACACCATATATTTT.

V usage is TRBV19 and J usage is TRBJ1-5; D might be TRBD1 (5 bases). Between the trimmed V and J ends, which lost 4 bases and 5 bases, there was a span of 12 bases. Germline V gene sequence: CDR1 LNHDA, CDR2 SQIVND (reference sequence). CDR3 size: 14 residues. In DNA, the CDR3 is TGTGCCAGTAGTAGCCAGGGCGCGCATCAGCCCCAGCATTTT. Translation: CASSSQGAHQPQHF.

This chain uses TRBV5-1 with TRBJ2-5; 10 nucleotides line up with TRBD2. CDR3 length equals 16 residues. Germline CDR1 reads SGHRS; CDR2 reads YFSETQ. V was pared by 0 bases and J by 2 bases, with 4 bases of the junction left unmatched. The CDR3 nucleotides are TGCGCCAGCAGCTTGGTAGCGGGGGGATCTCAAGAGACCCAGTACTTC. This encodes CASSLVAGGSQETQYF.

The chain is built from TRBV28 and TRBJ1-2; D call uncertain. The CDR3 sequence is 14 residues long. In germline, CDR1 is MDHEN, CDR2 SYDVKM. V lost 2 bases to trimming and J lost 5 bases, with 12 bases between them. The CDR3 loop is CASSLTDSGYGYTF. The CDR3 nucleotides are TGTGCCAGCAGTTTAACCGACTCCGGGTATGGCTACACCTTC.

The V and J genes are TRBV10-3 and TRBJ2-1, with D possibly TRBD2 on 6 matching bases. Germline V CDR1 and CDR2: ENHRY, SYGVKD. V gave up 2 bases and J gave up 1 base, with 18 bases separating them. This CDR3 comprises 18 residues. The CDR3 here is CAISEGTSSKQSYNEQFF. The CDR3, as DNA: TGTGCCATCAGTGAGGGGACTTCCTCGAAGCAATCCTACAATGAGCAGTTCTTC.

V gene TRBV5-6 combines with J gene TRBJ1-2; no firm D call. Germline V CDR1 and CDR2: SGHDT, YYEEEE. The V end lost 3 bases, the J end lost 7 bases, and 16 bases lay between the germline ends. The CDR3 is made up of 14 amino acids. The CDR3 coding sequence is TGTGCCAGCAGCTCTCCCCCCCCGACGTCTGGCTACACCTTC. It encodes CASSSPPPTSGYTF.

There are a few counts of this clone. The chain carries TRBV9 and TRBJ1-6; 7 nucleotides match TRBD1. The V gene's germline CDR1 is SGDLS and CDR2 YYNGEE. Trimming at V came to 0 bases and at J to 7 bases, leaving 7 bases not matched to a gene. This CDR3 comprises 16 residues. The CDR3 loop is CASSVGEGADNSPLHF. The CDR3 coding sequence is TGTGCCAGCAGCGTAGGAGAGGGGGCGGACAATTCACCCCTCCACTTT.

In its sample, this clone was seen once. The chain employs TRBV18 and TRBJ1-6, with TRBD1 as a possible D gene (5 bases). The CDR3 extends over 15 amino acids. CDR1 and CDR2 from the germline V gene are KGHSH and LQKENI. The V end was cut by 6 bases, the J end by 0 bases, with 9 bases between. The CDR3 DNA follows: TGTGCCAGCTCTCAAGACAGCTCCTATAATTCACCCCTCCACTTT. Translating it yields CASSQDSSYNSPLHF.

This rearrangement joins TRBV7-2 to TRBJ1-1, with D hard to call. Germline CDR1 is SGHTA and CDR2 is FQGNSA. Trimming took 10 bases from V and 2 from J, leaving 17 bases between them. The CDR3 consists of 14 residues. The CDR3: CAIDLSDTNTEAFF. CDR3 nucleotide sequence: TGTGCCATCGACCTGTCGGATACTAACACTGAAGCTTTCTTT.

The V and J genes are TRBV2 and TRBJ2-2; D is uncertain. The CDR3 spans 14 residues. V dropped 8 bases and J dropped 5 bases, with 15 bases sitting between them. CDR1 is SNHLY and CDR2 is FYNNEI in the germline V gene. The CDR3 loop reads CASGEHGKTGELFF. As DNA, the CDR3 is TGTGCCAGCGGGGAACACGGAAAAACCGGGGAGCTGTTTTTT.

This clone showed up many times. The V call is TRBV2, the J call TRBJ1-5; D perhaps matches TRBD1 (5 bases). The CDR3 extends over 11 amino acids. V was cut by 3 bases and J by 9 bases, with 6 bases left in between. Germline CDR1 reads SNHLY; CDR2 reads FYNNEI. The CDR3 coding sequence is TGTGCCAGCAGTGAGCAGGGGCCCCAGCATTTT. Translation gives CASSEQGPQHF.

This chain joins TRBV12-5 and TRBJ2-7; 7 positions match TRBD1. The length of the CDR3 is 13 residues. Trimming cost V 7 bases and J 6 bases; bases outside gene matches: 9. CDR1 is LGHNT, CDR2 FRNRAP, per germline. The CDR3 region has the DNA TGTGCTAGTGTGACCCAGGGGGTTTGCGAGCAGTACGTC. Translating gives CASVTQGVCEQYV.

V usage is TRBV28 and J usage is TRBJ2-2; the D gene is possibly TRBD1 (6 bases). The CDR3 covers 15 residues. V shed 6 bases and J shed 6 bases, with 17 bases lying between them. Germline CDR1 MDHEN, CDR2 SYDVKM. The CDR3 here is CASSLTGGLAGELFF. CDR3 nucleotides: TGTGCCAGCAGCCTGACAGGAGGCCTTGCCGGGGAGCTGTTTTTT.

The gene calls are TRBV10-3 and TRBJ2-3, with D uncertain. CDR3 length: 11 residues. Germline CDR1 ENHRY, CDR2 SYGVKD. Trimming removed 7 bases from V and 6 bases from J, with 8 bases in between. The chain's CDR3 is CAIKEADTQYF. CDR3 bases: TGTGCCATCAAAGAGGCGGATACGCAGTATTTT.

With regard to this clone: One end of the junction fails to match germline, which may point to a read error. The CDR3 sequence: CASTLGFWYGDNYGYTF. The DNA for the CDR3 is TGTGCCAGCACCTTAGGATTTTGGTACGGGGACAACTATGGCTACACCTTC. The chain joins TRBV7-9 to TRBJ1-2, with D perhaps TRBD1 (5 bases). The germline V gene has CDR1 SEHNR and CDR2 FQNEAQ (reference sequence). This CDR3 spans 17 amino acids.

The V call is TRBV30, the J call TRBJ1-6; the D is unclear. This CDR3 has 15 amino acids. With 2 bases removed from V and 7 bases from J, the gap between germline ends came to 15 bases. Germline V CDR1 and CDR2: GTSNPN, SVGIG (reference sequence). CDR3 loop: CAWSTPPGRNSPLHF. The CDR3 nucleotides are TGTGCCTGGAGTACACCCCCGGGAAGAAATTCACCCCTCCACTTT.

The chain combines TRBV7-2 with TRBJ1-4, with D perhaps matching TRBD1 (5 bases). Trimming removed 5 bases from V and 4 bases from J, with 11 bases in between. Germline V gives CDR1 SGHTA, CDR2 FQGNSA. CDR3 length: 14 residues. CDR3 nucleotide sequence: TGTGCCAGCAGCCCCCCGGGACTTAATGAAAAACTGTTTTTT. The encoded protein is CASSPPGLNEKLFF.

The chain joins TRBV2 to TRBJ2-5; maybe TRBD1 (6 bases). CDR3 length: 14 residues. Per the germline V gene, CDR1 is SNHLY and CDR2 is FYNNEI. Trimming shortened V by 6 bases and J by 7 bases, and 18 bases separated the two germline ends. In DNA form, the CDR3 reads TGTGCCAGCAGACCTTCCGGGACATTCGGGACCCAGTACTTC. Encoded protein: CASRPSGTFGTQYF.

The CDR3 bases are TGTGCCACCAGCAGAGATTTTACGGAAACCGGGGAGCTGTTTTTT. Translated, it gives CATSRDFTETGELFF. V and J are TRBV15 and TRBJ2-2; D unclear. CDR3 length: 15 amino acids. Germline lookup yields CDR1 LNHNV and CDR2 YYDKDF (reference sequence). V dropped 0 bases and J dropped 5 bases, with 10 bases sitting between them.

The chain is built from TRBV5-8 and TRBJ1-1; 7 bases are shared with TRBD1. CDR1 and CDR2 from the germline V gene are SGHTS and YDEGEE. This CDR3 contains 13 residues. J was trimmed by 4 bases and V by 5 bases; bases with no gene match: 5. CDR3 amino acids: CASRTGLATEAFF. The CDR3 coding sequence is TGTGCCAGCAGGACAGGGCTGGCCACTGAAGCTTTCTTT.

This chain uses TRBV7-2 with TRBJ2-3, with 13 bases identical to TRBD2. Trimming cost V 0 bases and J 7 bases; bases outside gene matches: 10. Germline loops: CDR1 SGHTA, CDR2 FQGNSA. This CDR3 has 18 amino acids. The CDR3 here is CASSLATSGGTQGNTQYF. The CDR3 region has the DNA TGTGCCAGCAGCTTAGCGACTAGCGGGGGGACCCAGGGAAATACGCAGTATTTT.

The genes are TRBV7-2 and TRBJ2-5; D is possibly TRBD1 or TRBD2 (5 bases each). CDR3 length: 13 amino acids. Germline V gene lookup returns CDR1 SGHTA and CDR2 FQGNSA. Trimming took 5 bases from V and 4 from J, leaving 11 bases between them. Here the CDR3 reads CASSMGVRETQYF. Here the CDR3 DNA reads TGTGCCAGCAGCATGGGGGTACGAGAGACCCAGTACTTC.

V is TRBV19 and J is TRBJ1-1; 7 bases map to TRBD1. The V and J ends lost 6 bases and 4 bases, in that order; junction bases with no gene match: 8. CDR1 is LNHDA and CDR2 is SQIVND in the germline V gene (reference sequence). The CDR3 totals 14 residues. The CDR3 protein is CASRLQGPGTEAFF. CDR3 DNA: TGTGCCAGTAGATTACAGGGGCCTGGCACTGAAGCTTTCTTT.

This chain's CDR3 is CASSKDRGRYNEQFF. The CDR3 DNA sequence: TGCGCCAGCAGCAAGGACAGGGGGCGTTACAATGAGCAGTTCTTC. The V gene is TRBV5-1, the J gene TRBJ2-1; the match to TRBD1 covers 11 bases. The CDR3 has 15 amino acids. Germline CDR1 and CDR2: SGHRS and YFSETQ. V dropped 4 bases and J dropped 4; count of bases not matched to a gene: 4. Drawing the rest from reference TRBV5-1 and TRBJ2-1, the complete variable domain is KAGVTQTPRYLIKTRGQQVTLSCSPISGHRSVSWYQQTPGQGLQFLFEYFSETQRNKGNFPGRFSGRQFSNSRSEMNVSTLELGDSALYLCASSKDRGRYNEQFFGPGTRLTVL.

The chain recombines TRBV21-1 with TRBJ1-3; the table's D call, TRBD1, was not checked against the DNA. TRBV21-1 is annotated as a pseudogene. The length of the CDR3 is 16 residues. CDR3 bases: TGTGCCACCACTCTGGGCCCGGGACAGGGGAGGAACACCATATATTTT. Its translation: CATTLGPGQGRNTIYF.

V and J are TRBV28 and TRBJ1-3; TRBD1 matches 7 bases. This CDR3 region has 13 residues. The J segment lost 4 bases and the V segment lost 4 bases, leaving 1 base of the junction unmatched. CDR1 and CDR2 (germline): MDHEN, SYDVKM. This chain's CDR3 is CASSSGQGNTIYF. As DNA, the CDR3 is TGTGCCAGCAGTTCGGGACAGGGAAACACCATATATTTT.

The rearrangement links TRBV7-2 to TRBJ1-1; 7 positions match TRBD1. J lost 4 bases, V lost 6 bases, and 8 bases had no gene match. CDR1 and CDR2 from the germline V gene are SGHTA and FQGNSA. CDR3 size: 14 residues. The CDR3: CASSSSGGGTEAFF. The CDR3 region has the DNA TGTGCCAGCAGTTCATCAGGGGGTGGCACTGAAGCTTTCTTT.

This sequence joins TRBV24-1 and TRBJ2-2; 11 bases are shared with TRBD1. Germline lookup yields CDR1 KGHDR and CDR2 SFDVKD. Trimming took 4 bases from V and 7 from J; bases not matched to a gene: 7. This CDR3 is built from 16 residues. CDR3 region: CATSDPGQGAVGELFF. Written as DNA, the CDR3 is TGTGCCACCAGTGACCCAGGACAGGGGGCGGTCGGGGAGCTGTTTTTT.

The rearrangement links TRBV20-1 to TRBJ2-2; no definite D call. Per the germline V gene, CDR1 is DFQATT and CDR2 is SNEGSKA (reference sequence). This CDR3 has 13 amino acids. V lost 3 bases and J lost 6, with 11 bases in between. As DNA, the CDR3 is TGCAGTGCTAGTTTGGGATTCGCCGGGGAGCTGTTTTTT. The encoded protein is CSASLGFAGELFF.

The chain employs TRBV23-1 and TRBJ1-4; a possible D gene is TRBD1 (6 bases). TRBV23-1 falls under the ORF class, with uncertain function. Trimming removed 4 bases from V and 6 bases from J, with 18 bases in between. The CDR3 runs 16 residues. The CDR3 DNA reads TGCGCCAGCAGTCCCCAAACCTACAGGGAGGATGAAAAACTGTTTTTT. It specifies CASSPQTYREDEKLFF.

V and J are TRBV18 and TRBJ1-1; 7 nucleotides agree with TRBD1. Germline CDR1 is KGHSH and CDR2 is LQKENI. This CDR3 spans 17 amino acids. Losses at the gene ends were 3 bases for V and 0 bases for J; bases not matched to a gene: 10. The DNA for the CDR3 is TGTGCCAGCTCACCCCCAGGGTTACAGGGGATGAACACTGAAGCTTTCTTT. It translates to CASSPPGLQGMNTEAFF.